This entry is about one TCR beta chain. There are a few counts of this clone. The antigen it binds to is not known. Base quality data are lacking; no much larger clone is found one base away. In the paper's terms, the time point label means: individuals recovered from natural SARS-CoV-2 infection. V is shortened by 4 bases, J by 0 bases, and the region joining them spans 8 bases. For CDR1 and CDR2, the germline V gene lists SGHDT and YYEEEE. The CDR3 holds 13 amino acids from the cysteine to the phenylalanine. Only CDR3 DNA remains: 39 bases, in frame from the first base. TCRbeta CDR3 regions were sequenced with the immunoSEQ Assay. After extraction, genomic DNA underwent amplification by bias-controlled multiplex PCR, followed by high-throughput sequencing. The study's own analysis went as follows. To quantify the absolute abundance of every unique TCRbeta CDR3 region, sequences were collapsed and filtered. T cell fraction was estimated by normalizing TCRbeta template counts to usable DNA, which was measured by amplifying reference genes present in all nucleated cells. Repertoire TCRs were annotated as SARS-CoV-2-specific when V gene, CDR3 amino acid sequence and J gene were exactly matched to a known reactive TCR set. The reference SARS-CoV-2 TCR set was obtained from MIRA and was filtered for enrichment in COVID-19-positive ImmuneCODE repertoires, whereby public or cross-reactive TCRs were removed. Drawing on the MIRA antigens, annotated TCRs were analysed further at the level of specific ORF or position within ORF. Breadth was defined as annotated unique rearrangements over total unique productive rearrangements; depth was the summed frequency of those rearrangements. Group comparisons of TCR breadth used two-sided Wilcoxon rank-sum tests. The clones in this table, taken by TCRdb from immuneACCESS, are in-frame only. Not every clone is retained; where verified, under half of the shortfall comes from an unresolved V gene, and the cause of the rest is unknown. V and J calls and clone size follow that table, whereas D and trimming were derived from the DNA. The sample has approximately 340,000 clones on record, 90% to 95% of them singletons. The top ten clonotypes cover 3.9% of the sample.

The sample is drawn from a study of Ad26.COV2.S vaccination and SARS-CoV-2 variants listed by TCRdb under 2021. In terms of the full investigation: TCRbeta repertoire sequencing served as the tool for gauging how specific and how broad the SARS-CoV-2-reactive T cell receptors were following Ad26.COV2.S vaccination. The TCR-sequenced set comprised approximately 32 samples: about 19 Ad26.COV2.S vaccine recipients, 5 placebo recipients and 8 SARS-CoV-2 convalescent individuals.

The investigation overall reported the following: Vaccine and placebo recipients had similar non-spike TCR breadth, a finding consistent with the vaccine containing only spike. After vaccination, spike-specific CD8+ and CD4+ T cell responses were reported to show substantial breadth. Compared with placebo recipients, Ad26.COV2.S recipients showed higher spike-specific TCR breadth (P = 0.0014). It was noted by the authors that total T cell responses may have been underestimated by the TCR breadth and depth analyses.

The source of this sequence is a human donor who had recovered from COVID-19. Sample: peripheral blood, taken after recovery from COVID-19. The rearranged segments are TRBV5-6 and TRBJ2-7, with the D gene call left open. The bases read TGTGCCAGCAGCCCCCAGGACTCCTACGAGCAGTACTTC. It codes for CASSPQDSYEQYF.